These 31 T cell receptor beta chains share one sample of origin, sequenced in a study of beta chain features in type 1 diabetes. What these receptors recognize is not known. Findings and limits, study-wide: Shortening that was moderate but significant affected the TCRB CDR3s of Type 1 diabetes patients in all four CD4+ subsets.

TCRB transcripts that were expressed got sequenced, as all of the isolated RNA had been reverse transcribed. Data came from immunoSEQ multiplex PCR; TCRdb stores just in-frame clones and leaves some out. The sample holds 600,000 or so clones, around 15% seen once. Sequenced material: naive CD4+ T cells from blood. Receptors were obtained from a man younger than 35 with type 1 diabetes.

V usage is TRBV5-1 and J usage is TRBJ2-5; TRBD1 is a possible D gene (5 bases). CDR3 length: 15 amino acids. V was clipped by 7 bases and J by 3 bases, with 19 bases between them. Per the germline V gene, CDR1 is SGHRS and CDR2 is YFSETQ. The CDR3 reads CASRMGPYGEETQYF. The CDR3 nucleotides are TGCGCCAGCCGAATGGGGCCTTATGGAGAAGAGACCCAGTACTTC.

This chain links TRBV15 with TRBJ2-3; D remains unclear. Germline CDR1 is LNHNV and CDR2 is YYDKDF (reference sequence). Trimming took off 0 bases at V and 1 base at J, with 5 bases between the two ends. This CDR3 contains 14 residues. The CDR3 sequence: CATSRDLGTDTQYF. CDR3 in DNA: TGTGCCACCAGCAGAGATCTAGGCACAGATACGCAGTATTTT.

This clone was seen more than once but under ten times. This sequence joins TRBV9 and TRBJ2-4; D perhaps matches TRBD1 (6 bases). Germline CDR1 reads SGDLS; CDR2 reads YYNGEE. V was cut by 0 bases and J by 6 bases, with 10 bases left in between. CDR3 length: 14 amino acids. In nucleotides, the CDR3 is TGTGCCAGCAGCGTAGAGACAGGCGGAAACATTCAGTACTTC. It is translated as CASSVETGGNIQYF.

In this sample, this clone turned up a few times. The V call is TRBV2, the J call TRBJ2-1; tentatively, D is TRBD1 or TRBD2 (6 bases each). Germline V lookup: CDR1 SNHLY, CDR2 FYNNEI. The V end was cut by 6 bases, the J end by 6 bases, with 12 bases between. This CDR3 has 13 residues. This CDR3 is CASRIGGGNEQFF. CDR3 DNA: TGTGCCAGCAGGATAGGGGGAGGCAATGAGCAGTTCTTC.

On this clone itself: The same CDR3 is also encoded by other DNA sequences in this sample. This sequence joins TRBV18 and TRBJ1-1, with TRBD1 matching 8 bases. This CDR3 spans 15 amino acids. The junction had 5 bases not matched to a gene; V was cut back by 3 bases and J by 2 bases. CDR1 and CDR2 (germline): KGHSH, LQKENI. This CDR3 reads CASSPRTGKNTEAFF. CDR3 nucleotides: TGTGCCAGCTCACCTAGGACAGGGAAAAACACTGAAGCTTTCTTT.

Note on this clone: Other nucleotide sequences from this sample produce the same CDR3. The CDR3 is CASSSSETQYF. The CDR3, as DNA: TGTGCCAGCAGCTCGTCGGAGACCCAGTACTTC. The chain links TRBV7-9 to TRBJ2-5; D not resolved. Between the trimmed V and J ends, which lost 4 bases and 5 bases, there was a span of 5 bases. From germline, CDR1 is SEHNR and CDR2 FQNEAQ (reference sequence). The CDR3 length is 11 residues. The full variable domain, rest sourced from reference TRBV7-9 and TRBJ2-5, is DTGVSQNPRHKITKRGQNVTFRCDPISEHNRLYWYRQTLGQGPEFLTYFQNEAQLEKSRLLSDRFSAERPKGSFSTLEIQRTEQGDSAMYLCASSSSETQYFGPGTRLLVL.

The chain combines TRBV6-5 with TRBJ2-3, with TRBD2 identical over 7 bases. Germline values: CDR1 MNHEY, CDR2 SVGAGI. This CDR3 has 15 residues. The V and J ends lost 2 bases and 0 bases, in that order; junction bases with no gene match: 2. The CDR3: CASSYGRGSTDTQYF. The CDR3 coding sequence is TGTGCCAGCAGTTACGGGAGGGGAAGCACAGATACGCAGTATTTT.

This rearrangement joins TRBV7-9 to TRBJ2-6, with TRBD1 matching over 7 bases. Per germline, CDR1 SEHNR and CDR2 FQNEAQ (reference sequence). This CDR3 contains 16 residues. J gave up 0 bases and V 4 bases, and 3 bases lay outside the gene matches. The CDR3 sequence: CASSSTGPSGANVLTF. CDR3 nucleotides: TGTGCCAGCAGCTCGACAGGGCCCTCTGGGGCCAACGTCCTGACTTTC. The full variable domain, its missing parts supplied by reference TRBV7-9 and TRBJ2-6, is DTGVSQNPRHKITKRGQNVTFRCDPISEHNRLYWYRQTLGQGPEFLTYFQNEAQLEKSRLLSDRFSAERPKGSFSTLEIQRTEQGDSAMYLCASSSTGPSGANVLTFGAGSRLTVL.

This clone has a handful of counts. The chain couples TRBV7-9 to TRBJ2-1, with TRBD2 matching 8 bases. The ends lost 5 bases at V and 0 bases at J; junction bases unmatched: 9. The CDR3 sequence is 17 residues long. Germline CDR1 is SEHNR and CDR2 is FQNEAQ (reference sequence). The CDR3 spells CASSPRLAGNSYNEQFF. The DNA of the CDR3 is TGTGCCAGCAGCCCCCGGTTAGCGGGAAACTCCTACAATGAGCAGTTCTTC.

Comment on this clone: This CDR3 is also generated by other DNA sequences in the sample. The chain recombines TRBV5-1 with TRBJ1-1, with D possibly matching TRBD1 (6 bases). Germline V gene sequence: CDR1 SGHRS, CDR2 YFSETQ. This CDR3 comprises 14 residues. The V and J ends lost 1 base and 1 base respectively, with 8 bases between them. This CDR3 is CASSLQGGNTEAFF. The DNA for the CDR3 is TGCGCCAGCAGCTTGCAAGGGGGGAACACTGAAGCTTTCTTT. The full variable domain, rest sourced from reference TRBV5-1 and TRBJ1-1, is KAGVTQTPRYLIKTRGQQVTLSCSPISGHRSVSWYQQTPGQGLQFLFEYFSETQRNKGNFPGRFSGRQFSNSRSEMNVSTLELGDSALYLCASSLQGGNTEAFFGQGTRLTVV.

This rearrangement joins TRBV4-3 to TRBJ2-3, with D perhaps matching TRBD1 (5 bases). Germline-derived CDR1 and CDR2 are LGHNA and YSLEER. V gave up 0 bases and J gave up 5 bases, with 15 bases separating them. This CDR3 comprises 16 residues. CDR3 bases: TGCGCCAGCAGCCAAGAAGGCTGGGGCTACTTAGATACGCAGTATTTT. Translated, it gives CASSQEGWGYLDTQYF.

This clone was picked up a small number of times. V is TRBV9 and J is TRBJ2-2; 13 positions match TRBD2. The J segment lost 0 bases and the V segment lost 2 bases, leaving 10 bases of the junction unmatched. Germline V gene sequence: CDR1 SGDLS, CDR2 YYNGEE. The CDR3 is 20 amino acids. The CDR3 region has the DNA TGTGCCAGCAGCGTCAAGGCCGGGACTAGCGGGGACCCGAACACCGGGGAGCTGTTTTTT. Translation: CASSVKAGTSGDPNTGELFF.

The rearrangement links TRBV25-1 to TRBJ1-1; D may be TRBD1 (6 bases). In germline, CDR1 is MGHDK, CDR2 SYGVNS. Trimming removed 5 bases from V and 4 bases from J, with 17 bases in between. There are 15 residues in the CDR3. CDR3 DNA: TGTGCCAGCAGTCCTAGACCCAGGGGACCCACTGAAGCTTTCTTT. The encoded protein is CASSPRPRGPTEAFF.

The gene calls are TRBV20-1 and TRBJ2-5, with D perhaps assigned TRBD1 or TRBD2 (5 bases each). CDR3 length: 11 amino acids. From germline, CDR1 is DFQATT and CDR2 SNEGSKA (reference sequence). CDR3 nucleotide sequence: TGCAGCGGGACGGCGAGGGAGACCCAGTACTTC. Amino acids: CSGTARETQYF.

V gene TRBV9 combines with J gene TRBJ2-3; D remains unclear. Looked up from germline, CDR1 is SGDLS and CDR2 is YYNGEE. V lost 1 base and J 0 bases, leaving 9 bases between the germline ends. This CDR3 has 15 amino acids. CDR3 in amino acids: CASSVLGFSTDTQYF. The CDR3 DNA reads TGTGCCAGCAGCGTATTAGGGTTCAGCACAGATACGCAGTATTTT.

This chain joins TRBV21-1 and TRBJ2-1; TRBD2, the table's D call, lacks a check against the DNA. TRBV21-1 is reported as a pseudogene. The CDR3 totals 15 residues. CDR3 in DNA: TGTGCCAGCAGCTCCACTAGCGGGGGAAACAATGAGCAGTTCTTC. Residues: CASSSTSGGNNEQFF.

There are a few counts of this clone. The CDR3 reads CASSLQVAGQYNEQFF. The CDR3 coding sequence is TGTGCCAGCAGCCTTCAGGTAGCCGGGCAATACAATGAGCAGTTCTTC. The chain employs TRBV7-6 and TRBJ2-1; D not certain. CDR3 length: 16 residues. V lost 5 bases and J lost 4, with 18 bases in between. CDR1 is SGHVS and CDR2 is FNYEAQ in the germline V gene.

This clone has just a few counts. The V call is TRBV4-1, the J call TRBJ2-5; no reliable D call. V lost 1 base and J 5 bases, leaving 8 bases between the germline ends. The CDR3 covers 13 residues. The germline gives CDR1 MGHRA, CDR2 YSYEKL. CDR3 region: CASSQVLMETQYF. The CDR3 DNA reads TGCGCCAGCAGCCAAGTTTTGATGGAGACCCAGTACTTC.

This clone was counted between two and nine times. V and J are TRBV4-2 and TRBJ2-2, with TRBD2 matching 8 bases. The CDR3 contains 18 residues. V lost 1 base, J lost 2 bases, and 9 bases stayed unmatched. Germline V gene lookup returns CDR1 LGHNA and CDR2 YNFKEQ. The CDR3 nucleotides are TGTGCCAGCAGCCAAGTTCAGGGCGGGGGGTTAAACACCGGGGAGCTGTTTTTT. Amino acids: CASSQVQGGGLNTGELFF.

This clone was counted a few times. J is TRBJ1-5 and V is TRBV7-6; D is possibly TRBD1 (6 bases). Germline V gene lookup returns CDR1 SGHVS and CDR2 FNYEAQ. CDR3 size: 13 residues. V lost 5 bases, J lost 7 bases, and 12 bases lay in between. CDR3 residues: CASSPGAQQPQHF. The CDR3, as DNA: TGTGCCAGCAGCCCAGGGGCCCAGCAGCCCCAGCATTTT.

This clone showed up just a few times. This sequence joins TRBV7-9 and TRBJ1-4; no clear D gene. Looked up from germline, CDR1 is SEHNR and CDR2 is FQNEAQ (reference sequence). The CDR3 runs to 14 residues. Trimming stripped 6 bases from V and 7 bases from J, with 15 bases between. CDR3 protein: CASSPNPSGEKLFF. The CDR3 DNA reads TGTGCCAGCAGTCCCAACCCTTCGGGTGAAAAACTGTTTTTT.

V is TRBV19 and J is TRBJ1-2; D is unresolved. CDR1 LNHDA and CDR2 SQIVND come from the germline V gene (reference sequence). The germline V and J ends were trimmed by 5 bases and 8 bases, with 18 bases remaining between them. CDR3 length equals 14 residues. CDR3 residues: CASSALLVFGGYTF. CDR3 nucleotide sequence: TGTGCCAGTAGTGCACTCCTCGTTTTCGGGGGCTACACCTTC.

This chain links TRBV5-1 with TRBJ1-1; no firm D call. With 1 base removed from V and 0 bases from J, the gap between germline ends came to 4 bases. CDR3 length: 13 residues. Germline V gene sequence: CDR1 SGHRS, CDR2 YFSETQ. The chain's CDR3 is CASSLFLNTEAFF. Here the CDR3 DNA reads TGCGCCAGCAGCTTGTTCCTGAACACTGAAGCTTTCTTT. Full variable domain (rest looked up from reference TRBV5-1 and TRBJ1-1): KAGVTQTPRYLIKTRGQQVTLSCSPISGHRSVSWYQQTPGQGLQFLFEYFSETQRNKGNFPGRFSGRQFSNSRSEMNVSTLELGDSALYLCASSLFLNTEAFFGQGTRLTVV.

The CDR3 protein is CASSGFSAGSYNEQFF. CDR3 nucleotide sequence: TGTGCCAGCAGTGGTTTTTCGGCAGGGTCCTACAATGAGCAGTTCTTC. This rearrangement joins TRBV25-1 to TRBJ2-1; tentative D call: TRBD1 (5 bases). This CDR3 spans 16 amino acids. CDR1 is MGHDK and CDR2 is SYGVNS in the germline V gene. V was trimmed by 4 bases and J by 1 base, leaving 14 bases between them.

The chain employs TRBV7-2 and TRBJ2-7; D tentatively reads TRBD1 or TRBD2 (5 bases each). The CDR3 runs to 15 residues. From germline, CDR1 is SGHTA and CDR2 FQGNSA. V shed 5 bases and J shed 0 bases, with 14 bases lying between them. The CDR3 DNA sequence: TGTGCCAGCAGCCGAGAAGGGACGGTCTCCTACGAGCAGTACTTC. This sequence encodes CASSREGTVSYEQYF.

This clone was recorded a few times. This chain joins TRBV29-1 and TRBJ1-1; 9 bases are shared with TRBD1. The CDR3 spans 14 residues. The V gene end was trimmed by 2 bases and the J gene end by 5 bases; junction bases not matched to a gene: 6. Germline CDR1 SQVTM, CDR2 ANQGSEA. CDR3 bases: TGCAGCGTTGAATCGCGGGACAGGGAAACTGAAGCTTTCTTT. Its protein is CSVESRDRETEAFF.

This clone appeared a few times. The gene calls are TRBV5-4 and TRBJ2-2; TRBD2 agrees at 7 bases. Germline CDR1 reads SGHNT; CDR2 reads YYREEE (reference sequence). The length of the CDR3 is 15 residues. Trimming took 2 bases from V and 6 from J; bases not matched to a gene: 7. CDR3 sequence: CASSFAGRKAGELFF. CDR3 DNA sequence: TGTGCCAGCAGCTTCGCCGGGAGGAAGGCCGGGGAGCTGTTTTTT.

This clone has just a few counts. This rearrangement joins TRBV6-5 to TRBJ1-1, with a weak D call TRBD1 (5 bases). Germline lookup yields CDR1 MNHEY and CDR2 SVGAGI. Deletions cut 1 base from V and 4 bases from J, with 16 bases between. The CDR3 totals 16 residues. The CDR3: CASSYWGGVRSTEAFF. The CDR3 coding sequence is TGTGCCAGCAGTTACTGGGGAGGGGTGAGAAGCACTGAAGCTTTCTTT.

This clone has a handful of counts. The chain links TRBV27 to TRBJ2-1; D not certain. The CDR3 contains 10 residues. CDR1 is MNHEY, CDR2 SMNVEV, per germline (reference sequence). V dropped 11 bases and J dropped 3 bases, with 5 bases sitting between them. As DNA, the CDR3 is TGTGCCGGATACTACAATGAGCAGTTCTTC. It translates to CAGYYNEQFF.

This chain links TRBV30 with TRBJ2-5; no firm D call. V was shortened by 8 bases and J by 1 base, with 8 bases between the two germline ends. The CDR3 consists of 11 residues. In germline, CDR1 is GTSNPN, CDR2 SVGIG (reference sequence). The CDR3 region is CALQIQETQYF. The DNA for the CDR3 is TGTGCCCTACAAATCCAAGAGACCCAGTACTTC.

The chain has TRBV28 and TRBJ1-2, with D unresolved. The CDR3 is 13 amino acids. V was clipped by 5 bases and J by 2 bases, with 9 bases between them. Germline CDR1 MDHEN, CDR2 SYDVKM. This chain's CDR3 is CASSPNGNYGYTF. CDR3 bases: TGTGCCAGCAGTCCCAACGGGAACTATGGCTACACCTTC.